These 27 T cell receptor beta chains came from one sample sequenced in a study of T cell responses to AZD1222 COVID-19 vaccine. Sequenced by immunoSEQ multiplex PCR; TCRdb stores in-frame clones only, minus some. The sample has 90,000 or so clones; about nine tenths are singletons. Sequenced here: peripheral blood, sampled 28 days after the second AZD1222 dose. These TCRs come from an adult who received the AZD1222 COVID-19 vaccine.

The chain joins TRBV11-2 to TRBJ2-7; no clear D. CDR1 is SGHAT, CDR2 FQNNGV, per germline. The CDR3 is 15 amino acids. The V end was cut by 1 base, the J end by 2 bases, with 12 bases between. The CDR3 loop reads CASSLVGSLPYEQYF. CDR3 in DNA: TGTGCCAGCAGCTTAGTGGGTAGCTTACCCTACGAGCAGTACTTC.

The chain couples TRBV27 to TRBJ1-1; tentative D call: TRBD1 (5 bases). Per the germline V gene, CDR1 is MNHEY and CDR2 is SMNVEV (reference sequence). The V end was cut by 1 base, the J end by 1 base, with 10 bases between. The CDR3 has 15 residues. CDR3 in amino acids: CASSLLGDGNTEAFF. The CDR3 DNA sequence: TGTGCCAGCAGTTTATTGGGGGATGGGAACACTGAAGCTTTCTTT.

This chain links TRBV7-9 with TRBJ2-5; 7 bases are shared with TRBD2. There are 16 residues in the CDR3. CDR1 is SEHNR and CDR2 is FQNEAQ in the germline V gene (reference sequence). The trim removed 2 bases at V and 1 base at J, leaving 7 bases unmatched. CDR3 nucleotides: TGTGCCAGCAGCTTATCGGCTAGCGGAGCCCAAGAGACCCAGTACTTC. Amino acid sequence: CASSLSASGAQETQYF.

V gene TRBV4-1 combines with J gene TRBJ2-5, with D possibly TRBD1 on 5 matching bases. Germline V gene data show CDR1 as MGHRA and CDR2 as YSYEKL. V dropped 0 bases and J dropped 2 bases, with 13 bases sitting between them. The CDR3 runs to 16 residues. The CDR3 spells CASSQDHLGEQETQYF. CDR3 coding DNA: TGCGCCAGCAGCCAAGATCATTTAGGGGAACAAGAGACCCAGTACTTC.

The chain recombines TRBV7-6 with TRBJ1-4; 8 bases line up with TRBD1. J was trimmed by 7 bases and V by 4 bases; bases with no gene match: 8. CDR1 is SGHVS and CDR2 is FNYEAQ in the germline V gene. This CDR3 is built from 15 residues. CDR3 nucleotides: TGTGCCAGCAGCTCTCGGACAGGGAGGGTTGAAAAACTGTTTTTT. This codes for CASSSRTGRVEKLFF.

This chain links TRBV27 with TRBJ2-3, with 7 positions matching TRBD2. Unmatched junction bases numbered 9, after V lost 6 bases and J lost 3 bases. This CDR3 has 15 residues. CDR1 is MNHEY, CDR2 SMNVEV, per germline (reference sequence). This CDR3 is CASRKIQGGTDTQYF. Written as DNA, the CDR3 is TGTGCCAGCAGAAAGATTCAGGGAGGGACAGATACGCAGTATTTT.

This rearrangement joins TRBV5-6 to TRBJ2-7; D remains ambiguous. V lost 2 bases to trimming and J lost 3 bases, with 6 bases between them. The CDR3 runs to 12 residues. Germline V gene lookup returns CDR1 SGHDT and CDR2 YYEEEE. CDR3 amino acids: CASSFLDYEQYV. The CDR3 nucleotides read TGTGCCAGCAGCTTCCTGGACTACGAGCAGTACGTC.

The CDR3 sequence is CASSEFQGRLNQPQHF. The DNA for the CDR3 is TGTGCCAGCAGTGAATTTCAGGGAAGATTAAATCAGCCCCAGCATTTT. J is TRBJ1-5 and V is TRBV6-1; possible D gene TRBD1, 5 bases. With 2 bases removed from V and 4 bases from J, the gap between germline ends came to 15 bases. The CDR3 is 16 amino acids. In germline, CDR1 is MNHNS, CDR2 SASEGT.

The V call is TRBV5-1, the J call TRBJ2-2, with 7 nucleotides matching TRBD1. The V gene's germline CDR1 is SGHRS and CDR2 YFSETQ. The CDR3 has 15 residues. Trimming took 3 bases from V and 4 from J; bases not matched to a gene: 6. DNA of the CDR3: TGCGCCAGCAGCTCCGGACAGGCTAGCACCGGGGAGCTGTTTTTT. This encodes CASSSGQASTGELFF.

This clone was seen a single time. The chain employs TRBV5-8 and TRBJ2-7; D not resolved. V was trimmed by 0 bases and J by 2 bases, leaving 12 bases between them. The CDR3 spans 15 residues. Germline CDR1 reads SGHTS; CDR2 reads YDEGEE. As DNA, the CDR3 is TGTGCCAGCAGCTTGGGGACCGCGCGGCCCTACGAGCAGTACTTC. Protein product: CASSLGTARPYEQYF.

As DNA, the CDR3 is TGTGCCAGCAGCTTAGTGTGGGCCGGGAAGGGCGCTAATGAAAAACTGTTTTTT. Protein: CASSLVWAGKGANEKLFF. The chain links TRBV7-6 to TRBJ1-4; D call uncertain. CDR1 is SGHVS, CDR2 FNYEAQ, per germline. Trimming shortened V by 1 base and J by 3 bases, and 18 bases separated the two germline ends. This CDR3 has 18 residues.

V and J are TRBV19 and TRBJ1-5; D might be TRBD1 (6 bases). Per the germline V gene, CDR1 is LNHDA and CDR2 is SQIVND (reference sequence). Deletions cut 2 bases from V and 2 bases from J, with 10 bases between. The CDR3 spans 15 residues. CDR3 coding DNA: TGTGCCAGTAGTATATCTGGGGGCGGCAATCAGCCCCAGCATTTT. Translated, it gives CASSISGGGNQPQHF. Complete variable domain (other parts from reference TRBV19 and TRBJ1-5): DGGITQSPKYLFRKEGQNVTLSCEQNLNHDAMYWYRQDPGQGLRLIYYSQIVNDFQKGDIAEGYSVSREKKESFPLTVTSAQKNPTAFYLCASSISGGGNQPQHFGDGTRLSIL.

This chain links TRBV6-2 or TRBV6-3 with TRBJ1-1; TRBD1 agrees at 8 bases. The germline CDR1 and CDR2 sequences are MNHEY and SVGEGT. V was clipped by 2 bases and J by 1 base; unmatched bases: 18. The CDR3 is made up of 20 amino acids. The CDR3 DNA reads TGTGCCAGCAGTTACCTGGGCCAGGGGGCCATTATTAGGAGGAACACTGAAGCTTTCTTT. Translating gives CASSYLGQGAIIRRNTEAFF.

The rearrangement links TRBV6-5 to TRBJ1-5, with D possibly matching TRBD1 (5 bases). Trimming stripped 2 bases from V and 5 bases from J, with 7 bases between. CDR3 length: 13 amino acids. Germline V gene sequence: CDR1 MNHEY, CDR2 SVGAGI. The CDR3 region is CASSYRGDQPQHF. Here the CDR3 DNA reads TGTGCCAGCAGTTACCGGGGGGATCAGCCCCAGCATTTT.

The chain recombines TRBV9 with TRBJ1-1; D is unclear. CDR1 and CDR2 from the germline V gene are SGDLS and YYNGEE. CDR3 length: 16 amino acids. The ends were cut back, 0 bases at V and 1 base at J, with 13 bases in the middle. In nucleotides, the CDR3 is TGTGCCAGCAGCGTAGGTGCGTCAGTTAGGAACACTGAAGCTTTCTTT. Protein sequence: CASSVGASVRNTEAFF.

The V gene is TRBV29-1, the J gene TRBJ2-2, with a weak D call TRBD2 (6 bases). Trimming removed 7 bases at V and 6 bases at J, with 21 bases between. This CDR3 is built from 15 residues. Germline V gene lookup returns CDR1 SQVTM and CDR2 ANQGSEA. CDR3 protein: CSARHRGIGAGELFF. In DNA, the CDR3 is TGCAGCGCCCGCCATCGGGGGATAGGAGCCGGGGAGCTGTTTTTT.

The rearrangement uses TRBV12-3 or TRBV12-4 and TRBJ2-5; no reliable D call. The CDR3 is 13 amino acids. V was trimmed by 1 base and J by 5 bases, leaving 8 bases between them. The CDR3 loop is CASSLGAAETQYF. In DNA, the CDR3 is TGTGCCAGCAGTTTAGGGGCCGCGGAGACCCAGTACTTC.

The J gene is TRBJ1-5, the V gene TRBV4-2; D ambiguous. Per the germline V gene, CDR1 is LGHNA and CDR2 is YNFKEQ. Trimming took 0 bases from V and 0 from J, leaving 6 bases between them. The CDR3 has 15 amino acids. The CDR3 protein is CASSQERSSNQPQHF. The CDR3 region has the DNA TGTGCCAGCAGCCAAGAGAGGTCTAGCAATCAGCCCCAGCATTTT.

The V and J genes are TRBV6-5 and TRBJ2-1; 11 bases fit TRBD2. Germline V CDR1 and CDR2: MNHEY, SVGAGI. The J segment lost 4 bases and the V segment lost 8 bases, leaving 1 base of the junction unmatched. CDR3 length: 13 residues. The CDR3 protein is CASGTSGYNEQFF. The CDR3 DNA reads TGTGCCAGCGGGACTAGCGGTTACAATGAGCAGTTCTTC.

In its sample, this clone was seen a few times. The rearrangement uses TRBV5-1 and TRBJ1-2; maybe TRBD1 (6 bases). The V gene lost 4 bases and the J gene lost 10 bases, with 17 bases spanning the gap. Per germline, CDR1 SGHRS and CDR2 YFSETQ. The CDR3 contains 13 residues. The CDR3: CASSRGPEGDYTF. The CDR3, as DNA: TGCGCCAGCAGCCGGGGACCTGAGGGGGACTACACCTTC.

The chain carries TRBV12-3 or TRBV12-4 and TRBJ1-1; no clear D. The length of the CDR3 is 13 residues. Trimming cost V 7 bases and J 1 base, with 10 bases left between them. The CDR3 DNA reads as TGTGCCAGCATGCGGAGACCGAACACTGAAGCTTTCTTT. This translates into CASMRRPNTEAFF.

This chain connects TRBV5-1 to TRBJ2-3, with TRBD1 matching 9 bases. Germline V gene lookup returns CDR1 SGHRS and CDR2 YFSETQ. With V trimmed by 4 bases and J by 3 bases, 6 bases remained unmatched. CDR3 size: 15 residues. DNA of the CDR3: TGCGCCAGCAGCCTGTCGACAGGGGGGACAGATACGCAGTATTTT. This codes for CASSLSTGGTDTQYF.

V is TRBV6-5 and J is TRBJ1-2; TRBD1 might be the D (5 bases). CDR1 and CDR2 (germline): MNHEY, SVGAGI. This CDR3 spans 16 amino acids. The V end lost 4 bases, the J end lost 1 base, and 16 bases lay between the germline ends. The CDR3 is CASSSPRVQGNYGYTF. The CDR3 DNA sequence: TGTGCCAGCAGTTCCCCAAGGGTGCAGGGTAACTATGGCTACACCTTC.

The chain combines TRBV14 with TRBJ2-1; TRBD1 matches at 9 bases. This CDR3 contains 16 residues. Looked up from germline, CDR1 is SGHDN and CDR2 is FVKESK. J lost 4 bases, V lost 4 bases, and 8 bases had no gene match. The CDR3 DNA sequence: TGTGCCAGCAGCCCCTTGGGACAGGGTGTTTACAATGAGCAGTTCTTC. This codes for CASSPLGQGVYNEQFF. Together with reference TRBV14 and TRBJ2-1, the CDR3 gives the full variable domain: EAGVTQFPSHSVIEKGQTVTLRCDPISGHDNLYWYRRVMGKEIKFLLHFVKESKQDESGMPNNRFLAERTGGTYSTLKVQPAELEDSGVYFCASSPLGQGVYNEQFFGPGTRLTVL.

V is TRBV3-1 (or the pseudogene TRBV3-2) and J is TRBJ2-1; 7 bases match TRBD2. CDR3 length equals 16 residues. V lost 4 bases and J lost 10; bases outside the gene matches: 16. Germline V gene sequence: CDR1 LGHDT, CDR2 YNNKEL (reference sequence). The CDR3 here is CASSPGGGLNFSEQFF. The DNA of the CDR3 is TGTGCCAGCAGCCCTGGGGGGGGACTCAACTTTAGCGAGCAGTTCTTC.

The V gene is TRBV7-9, the J gene TRBJ1-1; maybe TRBD1 (5 bases). The CDR3 sequence is 15 residues long. Germline-derived CDR1 and CDR2 are SEHNR and FQNEAQ (reference sequence). The germline V and J ends were trimmed by 3 bases and 4 bases, with 15 bases remaining between them. CDR3 loop: CASSFAAGFATEAFF. The CDR3 bases are TGTGCCAGCAGCTTTGCGGCAGGGTTCGCCACTGAAGCTTTCTTT.

This clone was seen only once. This sequence joins TRBV6-5 and TRBJ1-6, with 7 bases matching TRBD1. Germline V gives CDR1 MNHEY, CDR2 SVGAGI. J lost 13 bases, V lost 6 bases, and 12 bases had no gene match. The length of the CDR3 is 14 residues. CDR3 loop: CASSLGDREFPLHF. The CDR3, as DNA: TGTGCCAGCAGCCTGGGAGACAGGGAGTTTCCCCTCCACTTT.